This is a list of T cell receptor beta chains from one sample in a study of T cell responses to AZD1222 COVID-19 vaccine. Data came from immunoSEQ multiplex PCR; TCRdb stores just in-frame clones and leaves some out. This table holds 50,000 to 65,000 clones, 70% to 90% found once. Sample: peripheral blood, taken on day 0 of AZD1222 vaccination. The source of these receptors is an adult in good health. Both conserved end residues are part of each CDR3. The order of the fields is D gene, J gene, V gene, clone size, CDR3 protein, CDR3 DNA. A D gene is named only where the DNA matches it firmly. Clone size, where shown, is once, few, many, or a class for clones that have expanded.

.	TRBJ2-7	TRBV5-1	once	CASSLEGRTYEQYF	TGCGCCAGCAGCCTCGAGGGGAGGACCTACGAGCAGTACTTC
TRBD1	TRBJ2-3	TRBV30	.	CAWISPGGAPDTQYF	TGTGCCTGGATATCCCCAGGGGGCGCCCCAGATACGCAGTATTTT
.	TRBJ1-4	TRBV18	.	CASSPPQGIREKLFF	TGTGCCAGCTCACCACCGCAGGGGATTCGGGAAAAACTGTTTTTT
.	TRBJ2-1	TRBV5-1	.	CASSLGGAPSYNEQFF	TGCGCCAGCAGCTTGGGGGGCGCGCCCTCCTACAATGAGCAGTTCTTC
TRBD1	TRBJ1-5	TRBV2	once	CASVGTASNQPQHF	TGTGCCAGCGTCGGGACAGCTTCCAATCAGCCCCAGCATTTT
.	TRBJ1-1	TRBV19	.	CASSYGTQNTEAFF	TGTGCCAGTAGTTACGGGACACAGAACACTGAAGCTTTCTTT
.	TRBJ2-1	TRBV27	once	CASSSFGYNEQFF	TGTGCCAGCAGCTCCTTCGGATACAATGAGCAGTTCTTC
.	TRBJ1-1	TRBV6-5	.	CASTGSTWVNTEAFF	TGTGCCAGCACGGGAAGTACTTGGGTGAACACTGAAGCTTTCTTT
.	TRBJ1-1	TRBV6-5	.	CASSYSGEAEAFF	TGTGCCAGCAGTTATTCAGGGGAGGCTGAAGCTTTCTTT
.	TRBJ2-7	TRBV2	.	CASSGTSYEQYF	TGTGCCAGCAGTGGAACCTCCTACGAGCAGTACTTC
TRBD1	TRBJ2-2	TRBV5-8	.	CASSVAGGSANTGELFF	TGTGCCAGCAGCGTAGCAGGGGGCTCCGCGAACACCGGGGAGCTGTTTTTT
.	TRBJ1-2	TRBV18	.	CASSPGGLRANYGYTF	TGTGCCAGCTCACCAGGGGGATTGAGGGCTAACTATGGCTACACCTTC
TRBD1	TRBJ1-2	TRBV20-1	.	CSASPPGQTNYGYTF	TGCAGTGCTAGTCCTCCGGGACAGACGAACTATGGCTACACCTTC
.	TRBJ2-3	TRBV7-9	.	CASSLGVGLTDTQYF	TGTGCCAGCAGCTTAGGGGTGGGTCTCACAGATACGCAGTATTTT
.	TRBJ2-1	TRBV30	once	CAWSHYLRAHNEQFF	TGTGCCTGGAGTCATTATCTCCGGGCCCACAATGAGCAGTTCTTC
.	TRBJ2-1	TRBV9	.	CASSARGSYNEQFF	TGTGCCAGCAGCGCCCGAGGTTCCTACAATGAGCAGTTCTTC
.	TRBJ1-5	TRBV19	.	CASSARGSNQPQHF	TGTGCCAGTAGTGCCAGGGGTAGCAATCAGCCCCAGCATTTT
.	TRBJ2-7	TRBV12-3/TRBV12-4	few	CASSLLGYEQYF	TGTGCCAGCAGTTTACTCGGCTACGAGCAGTACTTC
.	TRBJ1-6	TRBV12-3/TRBV12-4	.	CASSFDFNSPLHF	TGTGCCAGCAGTTTTGATTTTAATTCACCCCTCCACTTT
.	TRBJ2-7	TRBV11-1	.	CASSPGGGTIGYEQYF	TGTGCCAGCAGCCCAGGGGGGGGGACAATCGGATACGAGCAGTACTTC
TRBD1	TRBJ1-1	TRBV2	.	CASSPDRGSTEAFF	TGTGCCAGCAGCCCGGACAGGGGGTCCACTGAAGCTTTCTTT